This T cell receptor (beta chain) was captured in a study of Tregs in tolerant kidney transplant recipients. Study at large: The nonmyeloablative bone marrow transplants came from related graft donors, with transient mixed chimerism. Broader study findings: Some patients' samples used different primers over time, so nucleotide sequences weren't comparable. Tregs expanded with activated donor B cells seemed most donor-specific. This study did not directly address biological reproducibility.

Turning to this clone: No antigen is known for it.

Trimming removed 3 bases at V and 1 base at J, with 6 bases between. Germline assignment: CDR1 SEHNR and CDR2 FQNEAQ (reference sequence). This CDR3 is built from 13 residues. Sequenced by immunoSEQ multiplex PCR; TCRdb stores in-frame clones only, minus some. The profile shows about 60,000 clones, roughly 92% of them singletons. The clonotype comes from a human donor who received a combined kidney and bone marrow transplant. The chain recombines TRBV7-9 with TRBJ1-1; D remains ambiguous. This specimen consisted of CD8+ T cells from blood, obtained before the transplant. The CDR3 loop is CASSFSTNTEAFF. The CDR3 bases are TGTGCCAGCAGCTTTAGTACGAACACTGAAGCTTTCTTT.